The 28 T cell receptor beta chains given below trace back to one sample, sequenced in a study of cytomegalovirus exposure and HLA in healthy donors. 13 Jbeta primers and 60 Vbeta primers were used for the PCR. Data came from immunoSEQ multiplex PCR; TCRdb stores just in-frame clones and leaves some out. The sample lists some 44,000 clones; around 90% were seen once. The sequenced sample consisted of PBMCs. The receptor source for this set is a woman aged 40 to 55 in good health and CMV-seropositive.

V and J are TRBV6-5 and TRBJ2-1; 7 positions agree with TRBD2. CDR3 length equals 14 residues. From germline, CDR1 is MNHEY and CDR2 SVGAGI. J lost 8 bases, V lost 0 bases, and 4 bases had no gene match. The CDR3 spells CASSYSAGVDEQFF. The CDR3 DNA sequence: TGTGCCAGCAGTTACTCCGCGGGGGTGGATGAGCAGTTCTTC.

V usage is TRBV6-6 and J usage is TRBJ1-4; D is perhaps TRBD1 (5 bases). V lost 3 bases and J 8 bases, leaving 13 bases between the germline ends. Germline V gene data show CDR1 as MNHNY and CDR2 as SVGAGI (reference sequence). The CDR3 is made up of 14 amino acids. The CDR3 bases are TGTGCCAGCAGTTATGGGCAGGGCTGGGAAAAACTGTTTTTT. It translates to CASSYGQGWEKLFF.

This clone has just one count. This chain joins TRBV19 and TRBJ1-5; D uncertain. Germline loops: CDR1 LNHDA, CDR2 SQIVND (reference sequence). V lost 3 bases to trimming and J lost 0 bases, with 15 bases between them. The CDR3 spans 17 residues. CDR3 region: CASSIIWEGYSNQPQHF. CDR3 bases: TGTGCCAGTAGTATCATCTGGGAGGGTTATAGCAATCAGCCCCAGCATTTT.

The V gene is TRBV5-1, the J gene TRBJ2-2; TRBD2 matches at 7 bases. Trimming at V came to 1 base and at J to 2 bases, leaving 8 bases not matched to a gene. CDR3 length: 17 amino acids. Germline loops: CDR1 SGHRS, CDR2 YFSETQ. In nucleotides, the CDR3 is TGCGCCAGCAGCTTGTCTGGCGGGAGTGACAACACCGGGGAGCTGTTTTTT. Its translation is CASSLSGGSDNTGELFF.

The rearrangement uses TRBV5-6 and TRBJ2-7; TRBD2 matches 7 bases. CDR1 and CDR2 from the germline V gene are SGHDT and YYEEEE. This CDR3 region has 15 residues. V trimming: 4 bases; J trimming: 2 bases; junction bases outside the gene matches: 9. The CDR3, as DNA: TGTGCCAGCAGCATACTAGCGAAAAACACCTACGAGCAGTACTTC. Amino acids: CASSILAKNTYEQYF.

CDR3 sequence: CASSASTGARHEQYF. The CDR3 nucleotides are TGTGCCAGCAGCGCGTCGACAGGGGCGCGCCACGAGCAGTACTTC. The J gene is TRBJ2-7, the V gene TRBV6-5, with 8 bases fitting TRBD1. Per germline, CDR1 MNHEY and CDR2 SVGAGI. The CDR3 runs to 15 residues. V lost 6 bases, J lost 5 bases, and 12 bases stayed unmatched.

The chain recombines TRBV28 with TRBJ2-3; 7 bases map to TRBD2. The CDR3 is 15 amino acids. Germline values: CDR1 MDHEN, CDR2 SYDVKM. V gave up 4 bases and J gave up 6 bases; unmatched junction bases: 10. CDR3 region: CASSSGTTGGDTQYF. CDR3 in DNA: TGTGCCAGCAGTTCCGGGACTACCGGGGGGGATACGCAGTATTTT.

The chain couples TRBV27 to TRBJ2-7; maybe TRBD1 (5 bases). This CDR3 is 19 amino acids long. The V gene's germline CDR1 is MNHEY and CDR2 SMNVEV (reference sequence). The V end was cut by 3 bases, the J end by 3 bases, with 27 bases between. DNA of the CDR3: TGTGCCAGCAGTTTTCGGTCATTCCAGGGCGTAACAAGCTTCTACGAGCAGTACTTC. This encodes CASSFRSFQGVTSFYEQYF.

The V call is TRBV12-5, the J call TRBJ1-6; D is possibly TRBD1 (5 bases). V shed 5 bases and J shed 3 bases, with 5 bases lying between them. Germline CDR1 and CDR2: LGHNT and FRNRAP. This CDR3 comprises 13 residues. CDR3 coding DNA: TGTGCTAGTGGTGACAGCTATAATTCACCCCTCCACTTT. The encoded protein is CASGDSYNSPLHF.

CDR3 sequence reads: CASSRVSGNTIYF. The CDR3 DNA follows: TGTGCCAGCAGTCGGGTTTCTGGAAACACCATATATTTT. The rearrangement uses TRBV2 and TRBJ1-3; D not resolved. From germline, CDR1 is SNHLY and CDR2 FYNNEI. V was clipped by 5 bases and J by 1 base, with 6 bases between them. This CDR3 has 13 amino acids.

The table lists this clone with a few counts. The chain employs TRBV4-2 and TRBJ2-7; a possible D gene is TRBD1 (6 bases). This CDR3 region has 15 residues. Per the germline V gene, CDR1 is LGHNA and CDR2 is YNFKEQ. The V and J ends lost 1 base and 2 bases respectively, with 12 bases between them. This chain's CDR3 is CASSQAEGVAYEQYF. In DNA, the CDR3 is TGTGCCAGCAGCCAAGCTGAGGGGGTCGCCTACGAGCAGTACTTC.

This chain joins TRBV5-8 and TRBJ1-1, with D possibly matching TRBD1 (6 bases). The CDR3 runs to 13 residues. Germline V gene sequence: CDR1 SGHTS, CDR2 YDEGEE. The V and J ends lost 5 bases and 5 bases respectively, with 13 bases between them. Written as DNA, the CDR3 is TGTGCCAGCAGGGGGGCCGCGAGAACTGAAGCTTTCTTT. It codes for CASRGAARTEAFF.

The genes are TRBV13 and TRBJ2-7, with D tentatively TRBD1 (5 bases). V dropped 5 bases and J dropped 7 bases, with 18 bases sitting between them. CDR3 length: 14 residues. Germline CDR1 is PRHDT and CDR2 is FYEKMQ (reference sequence). The CDR3 bases are TGTGCCAGCAGCCCCAGGCAGGGTCCAAGAGAGCAGTACTTC. This encodes CASSPRQGPREQYF.

This chain joins TRBV7-2 and TRBJ2-1; 10 bases line up with TRBD2. J lost 3 bases, V lost 5 bases, and 7 bases had no gene match. Germline V gene data show CDR1 as SGHTA and CDR2 as FQGNSA. There are 16 residues in the CDR3. This CDR3 reads CASSTDGTSVYNEQFF. CDR3 DNA: TGTGCCAGCAGCACAGACGGGACTAGCGTCTACAATGAGCAGTTCTTC. The complete variable domain, with remaining parts taken from reference TRBV7-2 and TRBJ2-1, reads GAGVSQSPSNKVTEKGKDVELRCDPISGHTALYWYRQSLGQGLEFLIYFQGNSAPDKSGLPSDRFSAERTGGSVSTLTIQRTQQEDSAVYLCASSTDGTSVYNEQFFGPGTRLTVL.

The gene calls are TRBV6-1 and TRBJ1-4, with D possibly being TRBD1 (5 bases). In germline, CDR1 is MNHNS, CDR2 SASEGT. Trimming took 2 bases from V and 2 from J, leaving 9 bases between them. The CDR3 contains 15 residues. The CDR3 spells CASSEQGGTNEKLFF. In DNA, the CDR3 is TGTGCCAGCAGTGAACAGGGCGGCACTAATGAAAAACTGTTTTTT.

The chain uses TRBV5-1 and TRBJ2-5; a weak D match, TRBD1 (6 bases). CDR1 is SGHRS and CDR2 is YFSETQ in the germline V gene. V shed 0 bases and J shed 5 bases, with 23 bases lying between them. CDR3 length: 18 amino acids. The CDR3 DNA sequence: TGCGCCAGCAGCTTGGTGCGTGGGGGCGATGGTGTACGGGAGACCCAGTACTTC. Amino acid sequence: CASSLVRGGDGVRETQYF.

The V gene is TRBV7-2, the J gene TRBJ2-1; TRBD1 matches 8 bases. CDR1 and CDR2 (germline): SGHTA, FQGNSA. The CDR3 runs to 16 residues. J gave up 5 bases and V 2 bases, and 8 bases lay outside the gene matches. The CDR3 DNA follows: TGTGCCAGCAGCTTAATGACAGGGGTGGGGCACAATGAGCAGTTCTTC. Its protein product is CASSLMTGVGHNEQFF.

The V gene is TRBV28, the J gene TRBJ2-1; D is undetermined. The germline V gene encodes CDR1 MDHEN and CDR2 SYDVKM. Trimming pared 0 bases from V and 12 bases from J, leaving 15 bases between. The CDR3 covers 14 residues. CDR3 DNA: TGTGCCAGCAGTTTATGGGCCAACCCAGGATGGCAGTTCTTC. This encodes CASSLWANPGWQFF.

The rearrangement joins TRBV29-1 to TRBJ2-7; 9 nucleotides match TRBD1. The J segment lost 7 bases and the V segment lost 1 base, leaving 11 bases of the junction unmatched. In germline, CDR1 is SQVTM, CDR2 ANQGSEA. The CDR3 has 15 residues. This chain's CDR3 is CSVEGGTGRALEQYF. For the CDR3, the DNA is TGCAGCGTTGAAGGGGGGACAGGGCGGGCCTTGGAGCAGTACTTC.

The chain carries TRBV15 and TRBJ1-5; perhaps TRBD1 as D (5 bases). V gave up 4 bases and J gave up 4 bases, with 8 bases separating them. The CDR3 has 13 amino acids. Germline V gives CDR1 LNHNV, CDR2 YYDKDF (reference sequence). The CDR3 is CATSTGLNQPQHF. CDR3 sequence (DNA): TGTGCCACCAGCACGGGACTAAATCAGCCCCAGCATTTT.

This chain uses TRBV7-2 with TRBJ1-1; the D is unclear. Germline V gene sequence: CDR1 SGHTA, CDR2 FQGNSA. The CDR3 runs to 13 residues. V shed 4 bases and J shed 0 bases, with 6 bases lying between them. The CDR3 spells CASSSMMNTEAFF. Written as DNA, the CDR3 is TGTGCCAGCAGCTCTATGATGAACACTGAAGCTTTCTTT. Full variable domain (missing parts from reference TRBV7-2 and TRBJ1-1): GAGVSQSPSNKVTEKGKDVELRCDPISGHTALYWYRQSLGQGLEFLIYFQGNSAPDKSGLPSDRFSAERTGGSVSTLTIQRTQQEDSAVYLCASSSMMNTEAFFGQGTRLTVV.

V gene TRBV5-1 combines with J gene TRBJ2-7; 9 bases are shared with TRBD2. Germline CDR1 SGHRS, CDR2 YFSETQ. The CDR3 contains 17 residues. The ends lost 0 bases at V and 4 bases at J; junction bases unmatched: 11. CDR3 amino acids: CASSLAVGSGSLYEQYF. The CDR3 bases are TGCGCCAGCAGCTTGGCCGTAGGTAGCGGGAGTTTATACGAGCAGTACTTC. The complete variable domain, with remaining parts taken from reference TRBV5-1 and TRBJ2-7, reads KAGVTQTPRYLIKTRGQQVTLSCSPISGHRSVSWYQQTPGQGLQFLFEYFSETQRNKGNFPGRFSGRQFSNSRSEMNVSTLELGDSALYLCASSLAVGSGSLYEQYFGPGTRLTVT.

This clone has a single count. V usage is TRBV7-3 and J usage is TRBJ1-1; 7 positions agree with TRBD1. The ends lost 3 bases at V and 3 bases at J; junction bases unmatched: 1. CDR3 length equals 13 residues. Germline CDR1 and CDR2: SGHTA and FQGTGA. The CDR3 loop reads CASSFDRDTEAFF. As DNA, the CDR3 is TGTGCCAGCAGCTTTGACAGGGACACTGAAGCTTTCTTT.

The gene calls are TRBV27 and TRBJ2-7; D possibly corresponds to TRBD2 (6 bases). CDR1 MNHEY and CDR2 SMNVEV come from the germline V gene (reference sequence). Trimming cost V 1 base and J 6 bases, with 16 bases left between them. The CDR3 covers 15 residues. The CDR3 here is CASSLFGGIGREQYF. CDR3 DNA: TGTGCCAGCAGTTTATTTGGCGGGATAGGTCGCGAGCAGTACTTC.

The rearrangement uses TRBV28 and TRBJ2-1, with TRBD2 matching 7 bases. Trimming cost V 10 bases and J 0 bases; bases outside gene matches: 3. Germline CDR1 reads MDHEN; CDR2 reads SYDVKM. The CDR3 runs 13 residues. The chain's CDR3 is CAIRGDSYNEQFF. The CDR3 region has the DNA TGTGCCATTCGGGGGGACTCCTACAATGAGCAGTTCTTC.

The chain links TRBV6-6 to TRBJ2-5; perhaps TRBD1 as D (5 bases). The CDR3 covers 10 residues. Germline V gives CDR1 MNHNY, CDR2 SVGAGI (reference sequence). The germline V and J ends were trimmed by 11 bases and 7 bases, with 11 bases remaining between them. CDR3 amino acids: CAVGLATQYF. The DNA of the CDR3 is TGTGCCGTGGGGCTTGCGACCCAGTACTTC.

This clone was found once. The chain links TRBV5-6 to TRBJ2-7; 7 positions match TRBD1. The CDR3 length is 15 residues. Per germline, CDR1 SGHDT and CDR2 YYEEEE. The junction had 10 bases not matched to a gene; V was cut back by 4 bases and J by 3 bases. The CDR3 nucleotides are TGTGCCAGCAGCCCCCGGATGGGACAGCTCTACGAGCAGTACTTC. Amino acids: CASSPRMGQLYEQYF.

CDR3 protein: CARATGTGELFF. DNA for the CDR3: TGTGCCAGAGCGACAGGGACCGGGGAGCTGTTTTTT. The chain joins TRBV7-9 to TRBJ2-2; 7 positions agree with TRBD1. V gave up 9 bases and J gave up 5 bases; unmatched junction bases: 3. The CDR3 is 12 residues long. CDR1 SEHNR and CDR2 FQNEAQ come from the germline V gene (reference sequence).